This T cell receptor beta chain was sequenced for a study of shared clonotypes between healthy human individuals (TCRdb year 2020). Notes on the research overall: The cohort included three men and two women between 18 and 49 years of age. To estimate repertoire size and how much clonotypes are shared between individuals, the study performed deep sequencing of blood TCR repertoires from a few healthy adults. For each donor, CD4 naive and CD4 memory were each run on three plates, CD8 naive on two plates, and CD8 memory on one plate. Libraries were prepared and TCR repertoires were sequenced by different laboratories using diverse techniques, in order to increase sequencing depth and limit assay-specific biases. Per donor, leukapheresis produced somewhere between about 0.94 and 9.5 billion PBMCs.

TCR CDR3 regions were amplified from genomic DNA by multiplex PCR using the deep immunoSEQ assay. Extracted genomic DNA from each cell subset was distributed evenly across all wells of several immunoSEQ 96-well plates, and each plate was treated as a replicate. For sorted subsets, 200 to 250 ng of genomic DNA, equivalent to 25,000 to 30,000 T cell genomes, went into each replicate PCR. Purified libraries were measured with a Qubit 3.0 fluorometer, size-checked on a Bioanalyzer 2100, and measured again with the KAPA Library Quantification kit. Each immunoSEQ 96-well plate was sequenced on its own single-read 150-cycle Illumina NextSeq 550 flow cell. The published analysis was carried out like this. Because the immunoSEQ output held only junctional sequences and lacked quality scores, the filtering could not match the filtering applied to full-length reads. To assign V/J genes and CDR3, sequences were annotated using PyIR, a Python wrapper for IgBLAST v1.9, with IMGT germline references. Reads with weak V/J assignments (E-value above 1e-6), missing CDR3, stop codons, out-of-frame junctions, or ambiguous translated residues were removed. V3J clonotypes were defined as sequences sharing the same inferred V gene, J gene, and CDR3 amino acid sequence. The percentage overlap between two repertoires was calculated by dividing the number of shared unique clonotypes by the size of the smaller repertoire. Richness of each repertoire was evaluated using RTK rarefaction, the Chao1 estimator, and Recon v2.1 estimates of unobserved clonotypes. Generation probabilities for all TCRbeta clonotypes obtained by the gDNA method from several donors were computed using OLGA. Drawn from immuneACCESS, this table holds only the in-frame rearrangements with V and J called that TCRdb kept. Clones are partly lost; checked studies trace under half to an unresolved V gene and leave the rest unexplained. V and J calls plus clone size are reproduced from that table; the DNA served to infer D and trimming. The sample has about 2.1 million clones on record, roughly 91% of them singletons. Approximately 1.7% of the sample rests with the top ten.

For the CD8 naive samples, CD45RO-negative cells were positively selected for CCR7, yielding a CD45RA+CCR7+ population from which TemRA cells were excluded. The donors were healthy, HIV-negative adults who had no recently reported acute infections or vaccinations. All donors were Caucasian adults living in Nashville, Tennessee, USA. Blood was collected by leukapheresis, and PBMCs were isolated by Ficoll-Histopaque density gradient centrifugation and then cryopreserved in liquid nitrogen vapor phase. Purity and quantity of every magnetically sorted T cell population were checked by analytical flow cytometry. Genomic DNA was isolated from each sorted fraction and quantified by UV absorbance on a Nanodrop 2000c. General conclusions and limits of the study: Only blood was sampled, and tissue TCR repertoires likely differ from those in blood. Sharing across a handful of donors was observed for around 4.8% of naive CD4, under 4% of naive CD8, roughly 2.3% of memory CD4, and roughly 0.4% of memory CD8 clonotypes. Because the study included a small number of donors, the genetic and exposure-history diversity represented was limited. Clonotypes shared by all four sorted-subset donors showed higher generation probabilities than non-shared clonotypes. Incomplete sequencing was indicated by rarefaction of sorted-subset datasets, despite the large sequencing depth. Naive subsets generally had larger estimated clonotype richness than memory subsets. Pairwise subsampling led to the expectation that sequencing depth would affect the degree of clonotype sharing among donors.

Notes on this clone: Its antigen is still unknown. No per-base quality is available; no much larger clone lies one base away.

The junction shows trimming of 5 bases on V and 7 bases on J, plus 24 bases between the germline ends. CDR1 MNHEY and CDR2 SMNVEV are derived from the germline V gene (reference sequence). There are 16 amino acids in the CDR3, from cysteine to phenylalanine inclusive. Only the CDR3 DNA is retained, 48 bases long and in frame from the first base. The sample was naive CD8+ T cells from PBMCs. In the paper's terms, the cell subset or site label means: CD45RA+CCR7+. The chain couples TRBV27 to TRBJ2-7, with the D gene not confidently named. This sequence originates from a man between 18 and 29 years old in good health. Some clones in this sample may be carry-over from other donors' samples. DNA sequence: TGTGCCAGCAGTCCCAGCTCGGGTCAACGGGCGACGGAGCAGTACTTC. Its protein is CASSPSSGQRATEQYF.